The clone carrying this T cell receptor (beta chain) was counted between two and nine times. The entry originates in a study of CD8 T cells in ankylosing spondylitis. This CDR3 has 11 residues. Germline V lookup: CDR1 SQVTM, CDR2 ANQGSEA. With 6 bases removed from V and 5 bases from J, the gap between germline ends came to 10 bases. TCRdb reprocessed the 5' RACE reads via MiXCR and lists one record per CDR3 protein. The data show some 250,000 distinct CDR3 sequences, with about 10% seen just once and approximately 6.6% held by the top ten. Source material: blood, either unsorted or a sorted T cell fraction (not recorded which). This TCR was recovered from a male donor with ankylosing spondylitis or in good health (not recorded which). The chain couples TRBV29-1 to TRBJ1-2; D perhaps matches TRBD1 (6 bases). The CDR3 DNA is TGCAGCGTGAAACAGGGATATGGCTACACCTTC. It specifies CSVKQGYGYTF.